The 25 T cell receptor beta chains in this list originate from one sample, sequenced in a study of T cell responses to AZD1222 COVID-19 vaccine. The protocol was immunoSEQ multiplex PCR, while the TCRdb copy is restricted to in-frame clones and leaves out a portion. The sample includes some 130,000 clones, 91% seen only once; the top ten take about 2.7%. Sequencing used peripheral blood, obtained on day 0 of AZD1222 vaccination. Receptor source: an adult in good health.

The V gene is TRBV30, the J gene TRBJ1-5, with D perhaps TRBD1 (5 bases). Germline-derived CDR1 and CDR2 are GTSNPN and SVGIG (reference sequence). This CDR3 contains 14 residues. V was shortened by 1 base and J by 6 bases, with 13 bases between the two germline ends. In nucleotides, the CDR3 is TGTGCCTGGAGTGGAGGGGTTGGGCGTCAGCCCCAGCATTTT. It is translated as CAWSGGVGRQPQHF.

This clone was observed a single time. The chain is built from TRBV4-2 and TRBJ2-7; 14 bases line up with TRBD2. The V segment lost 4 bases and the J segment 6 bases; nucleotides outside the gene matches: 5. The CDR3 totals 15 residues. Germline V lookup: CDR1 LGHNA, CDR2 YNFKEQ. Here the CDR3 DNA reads TGTGCCAGCAGCCCCGGGACTAGCGGGAGTGGCGAGCAGTACTTC. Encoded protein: CASSPGTSGSGEQYF.

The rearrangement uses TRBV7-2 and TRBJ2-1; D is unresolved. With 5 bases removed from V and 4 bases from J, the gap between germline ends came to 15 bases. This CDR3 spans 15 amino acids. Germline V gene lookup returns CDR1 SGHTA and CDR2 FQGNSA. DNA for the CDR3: TGTGCCAGCAGCATTCCTCCCCCACGTTACAATGAGCAGTTCTTC. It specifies CASSIPPPRYNEQFF.

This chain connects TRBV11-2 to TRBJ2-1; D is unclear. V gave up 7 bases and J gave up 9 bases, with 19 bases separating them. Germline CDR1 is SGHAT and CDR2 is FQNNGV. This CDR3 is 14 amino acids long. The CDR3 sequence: CASIKLVSKGEQFF. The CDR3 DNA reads TGTGCCAGCATAAAACTCGTTTCAAAAGGTGAGCAGTTCTTC.

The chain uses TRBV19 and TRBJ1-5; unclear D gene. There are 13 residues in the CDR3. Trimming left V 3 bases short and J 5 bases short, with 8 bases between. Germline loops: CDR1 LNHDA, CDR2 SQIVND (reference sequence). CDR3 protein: CASSIEDHQPQHF. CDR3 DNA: TGTGCCAGTAGTATCGAGGACCATCAGCCCCAGCATTTT.

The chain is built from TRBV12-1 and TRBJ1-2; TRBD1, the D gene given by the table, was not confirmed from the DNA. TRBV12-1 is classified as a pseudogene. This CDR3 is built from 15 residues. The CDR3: CASSFDRRANYGYTF. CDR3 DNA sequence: TGTGCCAGCAGCTTTGACAGGAGAGCTAACTATGGCTACACCTTC.

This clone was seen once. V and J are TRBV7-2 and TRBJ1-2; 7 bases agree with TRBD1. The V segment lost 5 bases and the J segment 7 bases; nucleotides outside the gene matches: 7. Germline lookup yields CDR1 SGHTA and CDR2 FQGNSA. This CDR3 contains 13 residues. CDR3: CASSRDRVGGYTF. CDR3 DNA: TGTGCCAGCAGCCGTGACAGGGTGGGTGGCTACACCTTC.

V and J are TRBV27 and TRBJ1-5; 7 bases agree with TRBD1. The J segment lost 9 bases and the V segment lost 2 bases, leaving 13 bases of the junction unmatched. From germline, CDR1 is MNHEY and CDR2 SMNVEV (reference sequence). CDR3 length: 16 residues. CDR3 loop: CASSLDGQVAFRPQHF. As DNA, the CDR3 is TGTGCCAGCAGTTTAGATGGACAGGTTGCGTTTCGGCCCCAGCATTTT.

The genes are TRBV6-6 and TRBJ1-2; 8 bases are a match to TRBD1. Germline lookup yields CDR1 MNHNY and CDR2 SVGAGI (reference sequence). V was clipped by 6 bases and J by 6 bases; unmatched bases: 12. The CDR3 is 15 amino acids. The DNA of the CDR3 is TGTGCCAGCAGCTTCGTAGGACAGGGATCAAATGGCTACACCTTC. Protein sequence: CASSFVGQGSNGYTF.

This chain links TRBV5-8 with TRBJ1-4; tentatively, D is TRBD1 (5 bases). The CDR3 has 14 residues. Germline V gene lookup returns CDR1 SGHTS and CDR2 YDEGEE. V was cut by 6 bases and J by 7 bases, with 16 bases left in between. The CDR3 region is CASTQGSIREKLFF. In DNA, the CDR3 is TGTGCCAGCACCCAGGGTAGTATACGTGAAAAACTGTTTTTT.

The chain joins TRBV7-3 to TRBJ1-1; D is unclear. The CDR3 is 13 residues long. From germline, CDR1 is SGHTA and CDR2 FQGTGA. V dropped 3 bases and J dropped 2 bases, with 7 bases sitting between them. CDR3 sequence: CASSFKLNTEAFF. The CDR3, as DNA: TGTGCCAGCAGCTTCAAATTAAACACTGAAGCTTTCTTT.

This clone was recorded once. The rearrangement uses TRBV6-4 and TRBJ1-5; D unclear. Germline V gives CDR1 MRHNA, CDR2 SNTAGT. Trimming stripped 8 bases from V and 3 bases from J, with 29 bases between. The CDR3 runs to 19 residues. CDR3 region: CASGGLRVSPARPNQPQHF. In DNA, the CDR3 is TGTGCCAGCGGTGGACTAAGGGTCTCCCCAGCCCGACCCAATCAGCCCCAGCATTTT.

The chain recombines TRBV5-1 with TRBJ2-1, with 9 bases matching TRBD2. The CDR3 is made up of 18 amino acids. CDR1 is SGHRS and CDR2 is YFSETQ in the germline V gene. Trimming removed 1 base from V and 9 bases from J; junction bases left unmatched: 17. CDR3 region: CASSLLGLASSTTAEQFF. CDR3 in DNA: TGCGCCAGCAGCTTGCTAGGACTAGCGTCTTCTACCACCGCTGAGCAGTTCTTC.

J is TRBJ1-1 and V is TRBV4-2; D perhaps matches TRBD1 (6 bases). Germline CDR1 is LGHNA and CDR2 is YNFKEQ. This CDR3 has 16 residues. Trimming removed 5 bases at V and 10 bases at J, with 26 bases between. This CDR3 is CASSTQFGLGGVGAFF. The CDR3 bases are TGTGCCAGCAGCACCCAATTCGGGCTAGGGGGAGTGGGAGCTTTCTTT.

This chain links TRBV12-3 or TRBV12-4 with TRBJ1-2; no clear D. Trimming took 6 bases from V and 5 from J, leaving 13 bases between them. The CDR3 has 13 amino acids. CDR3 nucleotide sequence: TGTGCCAGCAGCCCGCTTGTAGGGTATGGCTACACCTTC. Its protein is CASSPLVGYGYTF.

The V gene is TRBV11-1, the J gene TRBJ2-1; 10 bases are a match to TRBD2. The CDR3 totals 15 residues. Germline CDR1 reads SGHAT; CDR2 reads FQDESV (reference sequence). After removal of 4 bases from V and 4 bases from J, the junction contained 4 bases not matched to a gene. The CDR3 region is CASSSAGGPYNEQFF. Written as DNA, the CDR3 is TGTGCCAGCAGCTCAGCGGGAGGGCCGTACAATGAGCAGTTCTTC.

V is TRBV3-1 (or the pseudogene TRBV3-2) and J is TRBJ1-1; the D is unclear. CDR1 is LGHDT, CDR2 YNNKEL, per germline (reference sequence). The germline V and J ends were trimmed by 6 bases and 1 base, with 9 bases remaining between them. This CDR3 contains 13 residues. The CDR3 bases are TGTGCCAGCAGTTTCGGAGAGAACACTGAAGCTTTCTTT. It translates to CASSFGENTEAFF.

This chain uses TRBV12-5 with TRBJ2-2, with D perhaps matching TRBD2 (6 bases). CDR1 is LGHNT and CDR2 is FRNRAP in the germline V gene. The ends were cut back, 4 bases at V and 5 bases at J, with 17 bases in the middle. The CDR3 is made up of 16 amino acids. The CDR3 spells CASGSTLGSRTGELFF. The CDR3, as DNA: TGTGCTAGTGGTTCAACCCTCGGGAGTCGAACCGGGGAGCTGTTTTTT.

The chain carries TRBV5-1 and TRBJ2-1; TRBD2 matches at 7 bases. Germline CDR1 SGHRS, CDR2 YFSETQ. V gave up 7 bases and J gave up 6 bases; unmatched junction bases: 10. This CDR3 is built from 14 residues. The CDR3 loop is CASGRDQAINEQFF. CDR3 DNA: TGCGCCAGCGGGAGGGACCAGGCCATCAATGAGCAGTTCTTC.

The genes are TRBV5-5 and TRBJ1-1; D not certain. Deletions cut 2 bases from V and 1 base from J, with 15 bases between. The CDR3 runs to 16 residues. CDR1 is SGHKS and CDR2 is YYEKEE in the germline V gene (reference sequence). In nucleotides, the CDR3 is TGTGCCAGCAGCTTCTTGGGAGGTGATTGGAACACTGAAGCTTTCTTT. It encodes CASSFLGGDWNTEAFF.

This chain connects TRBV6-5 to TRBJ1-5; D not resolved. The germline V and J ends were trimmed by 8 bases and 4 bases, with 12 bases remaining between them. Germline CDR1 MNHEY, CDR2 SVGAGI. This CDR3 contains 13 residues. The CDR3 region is CASGIGWNQPQHF. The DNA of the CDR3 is TGTGCCAGCGGGATAGGGTGGAATCAGCCCCAGCATTTT.

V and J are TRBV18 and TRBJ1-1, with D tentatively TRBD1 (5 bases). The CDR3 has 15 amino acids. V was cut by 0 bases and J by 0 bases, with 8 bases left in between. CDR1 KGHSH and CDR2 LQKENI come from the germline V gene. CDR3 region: CASSPPGGVNTEAFF. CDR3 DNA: TGTGCCAGCTCACCACCGGGAGGGGTGAACACTGAAGCTTTCTTT.

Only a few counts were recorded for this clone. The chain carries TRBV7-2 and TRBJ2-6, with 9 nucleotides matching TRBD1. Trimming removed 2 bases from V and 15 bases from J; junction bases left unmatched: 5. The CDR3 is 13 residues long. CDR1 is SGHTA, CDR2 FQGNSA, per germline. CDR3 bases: TGTGCCAGCAGCTTAAACGCGGGACAGGGCCTGACTTTC. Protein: CASSLNAGQGLTF.

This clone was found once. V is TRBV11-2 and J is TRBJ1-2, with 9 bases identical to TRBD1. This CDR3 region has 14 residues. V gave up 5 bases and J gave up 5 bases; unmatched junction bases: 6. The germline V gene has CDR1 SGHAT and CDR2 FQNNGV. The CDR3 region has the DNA TGTGCCAGCAGCCACGGACAGGGGAAGTATGGCTACACCTTC. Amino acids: CASSHGQGKYGYTF.

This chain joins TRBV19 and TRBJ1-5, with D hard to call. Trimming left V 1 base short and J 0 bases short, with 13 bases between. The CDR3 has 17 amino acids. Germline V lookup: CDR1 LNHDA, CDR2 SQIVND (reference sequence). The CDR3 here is CASSIAIGVTSNQPQHF. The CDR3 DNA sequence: TGTGCCAGTAGTATAGCCATCGGGGTTACTAGCAATCAGCCCCAGCATTTT.